Each of the 20 T cell receptor beta chains below was sequenced from the same sample in a study of blood T cell repertoires in COVID-19. The assay was immunoSEQ multiplex PCR, and TCRdb's table has in-frame clones only and misses some. The table includes about 260,000 clones, around 90% detected once. Sequenced sample: peripheral blood. Every receptor here comes from a human donor in a cohort sampled during active COVID-19.

J is TRBJ2-7 and V is TRBV7-9, with 9 bases that match TRBD2. The CDR3 covers 18 residues. After removal of 3 bases from V and 3 bases from J, the junction contained 15 bases not matched to a gene. Germline values: CDR1 SEHNR, CDR2 FQNEAQ (reference sequence). CDR3 DNA: TGTGCCAGCAGCTTTCGGGTAGGCGGGAGGGCTATCAACTACGAGCAGTACTTC. It specifies CASSFRVGGRAINYEQYF. The full variable domain, in which reference TRBV7-9 and TRBJ2-7 provide the parts outside the CDR3, is DTGVSQNPRHKITKRGQNVTFRCDPISEHNRLYWYRQTLGQGPEFLTYFQNEAQLEKSRLLSDRFSAERPKGSFSTLEIQRTEQGDSAMYLCASSFRVGGRAINYEQYFGPGTRLTVT.

The gene calls are TRBV9 and TRBJ2-7; perhaps TRBD2 as D (6 bases). The CDR3 runs to 14 residues. V gave up 2 bases and J gave up 2 bases, with 11 bases separating them. CDR1 is SGDLS and CDR2 is YYNGEE in the germline V gene. The CDR3 DNA follows: TGTGCCAGCAGCGTGTCCGGGAGAGCCTACGAGCAGTACTTC. Protein: CASSVSGRAYEQYF.

The CDR3 DNA follows: TGTGCCAGCAGTTTAGGGGGGGCCCCCAGCTATGGCTACACCTTC. This sequence encodes CASSLGGAPSYGYTF. The chain joins TRBV27 to TRBJ1-2; D might be TRBD1 (6 bases). The CDR3 spans 15 residues. V lost 2 bases and J lost 4, with 14 bases in between. In germline, CDR1 is MNHEY, CDR2 SMNVEV (reference sequence).

V usage is TRBV5-1 and J usage is TRBJ2-7, with 12 bases aligning to TRBD2. Germline V gene data show CDR1 as SGHRS and CDR2 as YFSETQ. J lost 7 bases, V lost 0 bases, and 8 bases had no gene match. CDR3 length: 16 residues. CDR3 amino acids: CASSLGTSGGLEEQYF. As DNA, the CDR3 is TGCGCCAGCAGCTTGGGTACTAGCGGGGGGCTTGAGGAGCAGTACTTC. Using reference TRBV5-1 and TRBJ2-7 for the parts outside the CDR3, the full variable domain is KAGVTQTPRYLIKTRGQQVTLSCSPISGHRSVSWYQQTPGQGLQFLFEYFSETQRNKGNFPGRFSGRQFSNSRSEMNVSTLELGDSALYLCASSLGTSGGLEEQYFGPGTRLTVT.

The gene calls are TRBV4-1 and TRBJ1-5, with 10 bases that match TRBD1. CDR3 length equals 14 residues. Looked up from germline, CDR1 is MGHRA and CDR2 is YSYEKL. The J segment lost 9 bases and the V segment lost 4 bases, leaving 6 bases of the junction unmatched. In DNA form, the CDR3 reads TGCGCCAGCAGCCTGAGACAGGGGGCCGGGCCCCAGCATTTT. Protein: CASSLRQGAGPQHF.

The chain joins TRBV10-3 to TRBJ1-5; D is unresolved. The V gene lost 2 bases and the J gene lost 0 bases, with 11 bases spanning the gap. CDR1 and CDR2 from the germline V gene are ENHRY and SYGVKD. There are 16 residues in the CDR3. As DNA, the CDR3 is TGTGCCATCAGTGAGGTACCAGTTATTAGCAATCAGCCCCAGCATTTT. It codes for CAISEVPVISNQPQHF.

This sequence joins TRBV7-2 and TRBJ2-6; TRBD1 matches 7 bases. Losses at the gene ends were 3 bases for V and 1 base for J; bases not matched to a gene: 3. The CDR3 consists of 16 residues. Germline CDR1 is SGHTA and CDR2 is FQGNSA. The CDR3 spells CASSLSGGSGANVLTF. In DNA, the CDR3 is TGTGCCAGCAGCTTGTCAGGGGGTTCTGGGGCCAACGTCCTGACTTTC.

The rearrangement joins TRBV2 to TRBJ2-7, with TRBD1 matching over 10 bases. Germline CDR1 reads SNHLY; CDR2 reads FYNNEI. After removal of 9 bases from V and 1 base from J, the junction contained 6 bases not matched to a gene. The CDR3 runs to 14 residues. The CDR3 sequence: CASTGQGKSYEQYF. CDR3 DNA sequence: TGTGCCAGTACGGGACAGGGGAAATCCTACGAGCAGTACTTC.

The rearrangement uses TRBV7-9 and TRBJ1-2; D may be TRBD1 (6 bases). Trimming left V 5 bases short and J 4 bases short, with 11 bases between. The germline V gene encodes CDR1 SEHNR and CDR2 FQNEAQ (reference sequence). The CDR3 is 13 residues long. The CDR3 DNA reads as TGTGCCAGCAGCCCTTGGGACACCTATGGCTACACCTTC. Its translation is CASSPWDTYGYTF.

The chain has TRBV27 and TRBJ2-7; D ambiguous. The germline gives CDR1 MNHEY, CDR2 SMNVEV (reference sequence). The CDR3 contains 13 residues. V lost 2 bases and J lost 4, with 9 bases in between. For the CDR3, the DNA is TGTGCCAGCAGTTTAGGAACAGTTTACGAGCAGTACTTC. Its protein product is CASSLGTVYEQYF.

This clone was observed once. The rearrangement joins TRBV4-1 to TRBJ1-2, with 9 positions matching TRBD1. The CDR3 extends over 15 amino acids. Trimming took 2 bases from V and 4 from J; bases not matched to a gene: 5. CDR1 is MGHRA and CDR2 is YSYEKL in the germline V gene. This CDR3 is CASSQTGQGTYGYTF. CDR3 nucleotide sequence: TGCGCCAGCAGCCAAACGGGACAGGGAACCTATGGCTACACCTTC.

The V gene is TRBV6-2 or TRBV6-3, the J gene TRBJ1-1; D may be TRBD1 (6 bases). The CDR3 totals 15 residues. The V gene lost 1 base and the J gene lost 6 bases, with 15 bases spanning the gap. Germline CDR1 reads MNHEY; CDR2 reads SVGEGT. CDR3 in amino acids: CASSYWLDRMAEAFF. The CDR3 DNA reads as TGTGCCAGCAGTTACTGGTTGGACAGAATGGCTGAAGCTTTCTTT.

The gene calls are TRBV13 and TRBJ2-7; D is possibly TRBD2 (6 bases). This CDR3 is built from 15 residues. Germline-derived CDR1 and CDR2 are PRHDT and FYEKMQ (reference sequence). V was trimmed by 5 bases and J by 3 bases, leaving 17 bases between them. CDR3: CASSPTGLANYEQYF. CDR3 nucleotide sequence: TGTGCCAGCAGCCCAACGGGACTCGCGAACTACGAGCAGTACTTC.

Concerning this clone itself: This same CDR3 is encoded by further DNA sequences in the sample. The J gene is TRBJ1-5, the V gene TRBV18; 8 bases line up with TRBD1. V shed 3 bases, J shed 4 bases, and the junction held 5 bases outside the gene matches. Germline V CDR1 and CDR2: KGHSH, LQKENI. The CDR3 loop spans 15 amino acids. In DNA, the CDR3 is TGTGCCAGCTCACCCCCAGGGGGCGGGAATCAGCCCCAGCATTTT. Its translation: CASSPPGGGNQPQHF.

V gene TRBV4-3 combines with J gene TRBJ2-5, with D maybe TRBD1 (6 bases). The CDR3 extends over 15 amino acids. Deletions cut 1 base from V and 0 bases from J, with 9 bases between. CDR1 LGHNA and CDR2 YSLEER come from the germline V gene. The CDR3: CASSQGWTDQETQYF. CDR3 nucleotide sequence: TGCGCCAGCAGCCAAGGGTGGACAGACCAAGAGACCCAGTACTTC.

The V and J genes are TRBV19 and TRBJ2-7; D ambiguous. From germline, CDR1 is LNHDA and CDR2 SQIVND (reference sequence). Trimming took 1 base from V and 1 from J, leaving 8 bases between them. CDR3 length: 14 residues. The CDR3 DNA is TGTGCCAGTAGTATAGTCCCCAGTTCCTACGAGCAGTACTTC. It yields the protein CASSIVPSSYEQYF.

The rearrangement joins TRBV5-5 to TRBJ2-7; TRBD1 aligns across 8 bases. The CDR3 contains 14 residues. From germline, CDR1 is SGHKS and CDR2 YYEKEE (reference sequence). Unmatched junction bases numbered 4, after V lost 0 bases and J lost 5 bases. The CDR3 DNA reads as TGTGCCAGCAGCTTGGCATACAGGGGGGACGAGCAGTACTTC. Amino acids: CASSLAYRGDEQYF.

CDR3 bases: TGTGCCAGCAGTCCCCCCGGACACCTTTCCTACGAGCAGTACTTC. It is translated as CASSPPGHLSYEQYF. V gene TRBV6-2 or TRBV6-3 combines with J gene TRBJ2-7, with D tentatively TRBD1 (5 bases). The V end was cut by 5 bases, the J end by 1 base, with 15 bases between. Germline V gene data show CDR1 as MNHEY and CDR2 as SVGEGT. The CDR3 contains 15 residues.

The sample holds one count of this clone. The chain joins TRBV9 to TRBJ2-1; TRBD1 aligns across 8 bases. CDR1 is SGDLS, CDR2 YYNGEE, per germline. V dropped 4 bases and J dropped 0; count of bases not matched to a gene: 6. The CDR3 is 16 residues long. The CDR3 loop is CASSPRQGSSYNEQFF. The DNA of the CDR3 is TGTGCCAGCAGCCCTCGACAGGGGAGCTCCTACAATGAGCAGTTCTTC.

The chain is built from TRBV25-1 and TRBJ1-1; D unresolved. With 8 bases removed from V and 1 base from J, the gap between germline ends came to 17 bases. The CDR3 extends over 15 amino acids. Per the germline V gene, CDR1 is MGHDK and CDR2 is SYGVNS. DNA for the CDR3: TGTGCCAGCCACCACGCCGACGGAGGGAACACTGAAGCTTTCTTT. It yields the protein CASHHADGGNTEAFF.